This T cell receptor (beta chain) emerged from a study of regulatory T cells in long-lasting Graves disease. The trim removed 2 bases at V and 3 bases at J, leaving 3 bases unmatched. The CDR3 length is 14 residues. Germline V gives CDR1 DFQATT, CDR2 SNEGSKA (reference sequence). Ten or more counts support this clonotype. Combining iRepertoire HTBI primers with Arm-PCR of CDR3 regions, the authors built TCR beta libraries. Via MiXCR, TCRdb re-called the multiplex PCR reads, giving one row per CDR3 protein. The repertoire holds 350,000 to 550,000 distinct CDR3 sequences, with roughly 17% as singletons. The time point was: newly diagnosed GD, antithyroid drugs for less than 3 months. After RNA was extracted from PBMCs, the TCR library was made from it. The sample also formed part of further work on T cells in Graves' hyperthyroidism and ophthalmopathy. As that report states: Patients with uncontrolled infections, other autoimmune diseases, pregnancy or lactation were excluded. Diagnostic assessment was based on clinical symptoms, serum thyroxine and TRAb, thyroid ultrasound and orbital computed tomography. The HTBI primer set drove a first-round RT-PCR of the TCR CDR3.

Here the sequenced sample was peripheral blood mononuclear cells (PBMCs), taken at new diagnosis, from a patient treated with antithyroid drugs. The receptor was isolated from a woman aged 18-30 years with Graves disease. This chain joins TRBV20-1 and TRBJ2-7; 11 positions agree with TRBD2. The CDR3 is CSARPGTSGYEQYF. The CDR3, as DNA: TGCAGTGCTAGACCCGGGACTAGCGGCTACGAGCAGTACTTC.